The 8 T cell receptor beta chains given below trace back to one sample, sequenced in a study of a mutant IDH1 vaccine in newly diagnosed glioma. Stated time point: week 47, end of study. Doses comprised 300 ug of mutant IDH1 20-mer peptide each, plus topical imiquimod. These receptors' targets are unknown. The data were produced by immunoSEQ multiplex PCR, yet TCRdb's version contains in-frame clones alone and is incomplete. The sample includes roughly 86,000 clones, 80% to 90% of them seen just once. The sequences come from PBMCs, collected from a glioma patient whose treatment included an IDH1 peptide vaccine. These receptors all come from a man aged 40-49 years with glioma.

V and J are TRBV15 and TRBJ1-6; TRBD1 might be the D (5 bases). The V and J ends lost 0 bases and 7 bases respectively, with 10 bases between them. Per the germline V gene, CDR1 is LNHNV and CDR2 is YYDKDF (reference sequence). CDR3 length: 15 amino acids. The CDR3 DNA is TGTGCCACCAGCAGAGAACCCAAGGGGAATTCACCCCTCCACTTT. Its protein product is CATSREPKGNSPLHF.

The chain couples TRBV7-9 to TRBJ1-2, with D possibly being TRBD1 (5 bases). The germline V gene encodes CDR1 SEHNR and CDR2 FQNEAQ (reference sequence). CDR3 length: 15 amino acids. The ends were cut back, 5 bases at V and 3 bases at J, with 16 bases in the middle. CDR3 amino acids: CASSPKTVFYYGYTF. CDR3 in DNA: TGTGCCAGCAGCCCAAAGACAGTATTCTACTATGGCTACACCTTC.

The J gene is TRBJ1-4, the V gene TRBV19; a possible D gene is TRBD1 (6 bases). The CDR3 totals 15 residues. Trimming stripped 5 bases from V and 0 bases from J, with 10 bases between. Germline assignment: CDR1 LNHDA and CDR2 SQIVND (reference sequence). In DNA form, the CDR3 reads TGTGCCAGTAGTGGTTCAGGGGCAACTAATGAAAAACTGTTTTTT. It is translated as CASSGSGATNEKLFF.

The J gene is TRBJ2-3, the V gene TRBV19; 7 positions match TRBD1. In germline, CDR1 is LNHDA, CDR2 SQIVND (reference sequence). This CDR3 has 16 residues. V dropped 0 bases and J dropped 1; count of bases not matched to a gene: 4. Written as DNA, the CDR3 is TGTGCCAGTAGTATAGATCAAGGGACAGGCACAGATACGCAGTATTTT. The encoded protein is CASSIDQGTGTDTQYF. Using reference TRBV19 and TRBJ2-3 for the parts outside the CDR3, the full variable domain is DGGITQSPKYLFRKEGQNVTLSCEQNLNHDAMYWYRQDPGQGLRLIYYSQIVNDFQKGDIAEGYSVSREKKESFPLTVTSAQKNPTAFYLCASSIDQGTGTDTQYFGPGTRLTVL.

This clone was recorded a few times. The V gene is TRBV30, the J gene TRBJ2-2; a weak D match, TRBD2 (5 bases). V dropped 5 bases and J dropped 5 bases, with 18 bases sitting between them. The CDR3 is 15 amino acids. Germline values: CDR1 GTSNPN, CDR2 SVGIG (reference sequence). CDR3 in DNA: TGTGCCTGGGTCCGGACTGCCCTTGGAACCGGGGAGCTGTTTTTT. Encoded protein: CAWVRTALGTGELFF.

The chain joins TRBV18 to TRBJ1-2, with TRBD1 as a possible D gene (5 bases). V was clipped by 6 bases and J by 0 bases, with 26 bases between them. CDR3 length: 19 amino acids. Germline V gene data show CDR1 as KGHSH and CDR2 as LQKENI. The CDR3 nucleotides read TGTGCCAGCTCGCGTTTGGGGACGGAAACTAGAACGTCTAACTATGGCTACACCTTC. Protein sequence: CASSRLGTETRTSNYGYTF.

The chain recombines TRBV28 with TRBJ1-5; D perhaps matches TRBD1 (6 bases). The CDR3 has 17 amino acids. The V gene's germline CDR1 is MDHEN and CDR2 SYDVKM. V was cut by 4 bases and J by 0 bases, with 16 bases left in between. The CDR3 protein is CASSSRGRRDSNQPQHF. The CDR3 DNA follows: TGTGCCAGCAGTTCCCGGGGGCGGAGGGATAGCAATCAGCCCCAGCATTTT.

The gene calls are TRBV29-1 and TRBJ2-7; TRBD2 matches at 11 bases. CDR1 and CDR2 (germline): SQVTM, ANQGSEA. The CDR3 spans 12 residues. The J segment lost 6 bases and the V segment lost 5 bases, leaving 3 bases of the junction unmatched. The CDR3 bases are TGCAGCGTTAGACTAGCGGGGCGCGAGCAGTACTTC. Its translation: CSVRLAGREQYF.